This TCR beta chain derives from a study of blood T cell repertoires in COVID-19. Germline V lookup: CDR1 MGHRA, CDR2 YSYEKL. This CDR3 has 13 residues. The germline V and J ends were trimmed by 2 bases and 7 bases, with 9 bases remaining between them. The table came from immunoSEQ multiplex PCR; TCRdb's copy has only in-frame clones and leaves some out. Of about 440,000 clones in the sample, around 90% are singletons; the top ten hold approximately 2%. This chain uses TRBV4-1 with TRBJ1-5; D possibly corresponds to TRBD1 (5 bases). Source material: PBMCs or T cells enriched from blood (not recorded which). The source is a woman under 30 with acute COVID-19. CDR3 region: CASSQTRQQPQHF. The CDR3 coding sequence is TGCGCCAGCAGCCAAACCAGACAGCAGCCCCAGCATTTT.